A selection of T cell receptor beta chains follows, all from one sample in a study of blood T cell repertoires in COVID-19. Sequencing used immunoSEQ multiplex PCR; TCRdb keeps in-frame clones, though not all of them. Seen here are over 70,000 clones, less than 90% observed once, and the top ten hold roughly a sixth. The sequenced material came from peripheral blood. These receptors all come from a human donor in a cohort sampled during active COVID-19. The CDR3 runs from the conserved cysteine through the conserved F or W. Each record gives: J gene, clone size, D gene, V gene, CDR3 DNA, CDR3 protein. A D gene is named only where the DNA matches it firmly. A row's size may be missing; if present it is once, few, many or a size class.

>TRBJ1-1|-|TRBD1|TRBV29-1
TGCAGCGTTGCTGGCCAGGGGGTCGTCGGGAGCACTGAAGCTTTCTTT
CSVAGQGVVGSTEAFF
>TRBJ1-2|once|TRBD1|TRBV10-3
TGTGCCATCAGTGGCCAGACAGGGGACCGCAGTGGCTACACCTTC
CAISGQTGDRSGYTF
>TRBJ2-7|once|TRBD1|TRBV7-8
TGTGCCAGCAGCCGTGGAACAGGGGGCGGCCCCTACGAGCAGTACTTC
CASSRGTGGGPYEQYF
>TRBJ2-5|-|TRBD1|TRBV14
TGTGCCAGCAGCCAACGACCGGGACAGGGGGCCCAAGAGACCCAGTACTTC
CASSQRPGQGAQETQYF
>TRBJ1-1|-|TRBD1|TRBV10-3
TGTGCCGTAGCGGGACAGCAGAACACTGAAGCTTTCTTT
CAVAGQQNTEAFF
>TRBJ1-2|-|TRBD1|TRBV10-3
TGTGCCATCAGTGAAGGGACAGGGGTCGGCTACACCTTC
CAISEGTGVGYTF
>TRBJ1-3|-|-|TRBV2
TGTGCCAGCATTGAGGGGAGCTCTGGAAACACCATATATTTT
CASIEGSSGNTIYF
>TRBJ1-2|-|-|TRBV20-1
TGCAGTGCCCGCTCTGGCGGCTACACCTTC
CSARSGGYTF
>TRBJ1-1|-|-|TRBV27
TGTGCCACCAATATGCAGGGAGGCACTGAAGCTTTCTTT
CATNMQGGTEAFF
>TRBJ1-6|-|-|TRBV2
TGTGCCAGCAGTACCGGGGCAGGGGAATCCTATAATTCACCCCTCCACTTT
CASSTGAGESYNSPLHF
>TRBJ2-1|once|TRBD1|TRBV5-1
TGCGCCAGCAGCTTGAGCCCGGGACAGTACAATGAGCAGTTCTTC
CASSLSPGQYNEQFF
>TRBJ2-7|few|-|TRBV5-1
TGCGCCAGCAGCTTGGGTGAGGTGGGACTTTCAGGCGAGCAGTACTTC
CASSLGEVGLSGEQYF
>TRBJ2-1|-|TRBD2|TRBV5-1
TGCGCCAGCAGCTTGGAGGCTGCGGGGGTGGAGCAGTTCTTC
CASSLEAAGVEQFF
>TRBJ1-6|-|-|TRBV5-1
TGCGCCAGCAGCTTAGGGGGAACATATAATTCACCCCTCCACTTT
CASSLGGTYNSPLHF
>TRBJ2-7|-|TRBD1|TRBV19
TGTGCCAGTAGTATAACGGGACAGGGGCCACCCTACGAGCAGTACTTC
CASSITGQGPPYEQYF
>TRBJ2-1|-|TRBD2|TRBV19
TGTGCCAGTAGTTCCCTTCCCGGGGGGAGCTCCTACAATGAGCAGTTCTTC
CASSSLPGGSSYNEQFF
>TRBJ1-4|once|-|TRBV7-2
TGTGCCAGCAGCCTCAGACACCTTGCAACTAATGAAAAACTGTTTTTT
CASSLRHLATNEKLFF
>TRBJ2-5|-|TRBD2|TRBV9
TGTGCCAGCAGCGTAGGTTTTGGACGGGAGGGTTGGGAGACCCAGTACTTC
CASSVGFGREGWETQYF
>TRBJ1-1|-|TRBD1|TRBV6-5
TGTGCCAGCATCTTAGGGGGCGTGAACACTGAAGCTTTCTTT
CASILGGVNTEAFF
>TRBJ1-2|-|TRBD1|TRBV4-3
TGCGCCAGCAGCCAAGAATGGGCAGGGGGCAGGTATGGCTACACCTTC
CASSQEWAGGRYGYTF
>TRBJ2-7|-|TRBD2|TRBV19
TGTGCCAGTAGTATAGGGGGGGGTCGCGAGCAGTACTTC
CASSIGGGREQYF
>TRBJ1-1|-|-|TRBV6-1
TGTGCCAGCAGTGAAGCGGGGTGGGAGAAAGCTTTCTTT
CASSEAGWEKAFF
>TRBJ1-2|-|-|TRBV19
TGTGCCAGTGCGCTCCAACTGACAGGCCCTCAGGACTATGGCTACACCTTC
CASALQLTGPQDYGYTF
>TRBJ1-2|-|-|TRBV19
TGTGCCAGTAGCCAATTTACAGCTAACTATGGCTACACCTTC
CASSQFTANYGYTF
>TRBJ2-7|-|TRBD1|TRBV10-3
TGTGCCATCCACCCGGGACAGGGAAGGCTATCCTACGAGCAGTACTTC
CAIHPGQGRLSYEQYF
>TRBJ2-4|-|TRBD2|TRBV7-3
TGTGCCAGCAGCCCAGAATTCCGCGGGAGGACCAAAAACATTCAGTACTTC
CASSPEFRGRTKNIQYF
>TRBJ1-6|-|TRBD1|TRBV28
TGTGCCAGCAGGGGGGACAGGGGGCAAGTTTCACCCCTCCACTTT
CASRGDRGQVSPLHF
>TRBJ2-5|-|TRBD2|TRBV29-1
TGCAGCGTGTTCGGACTAGCGGGAGTATCAGAGACCCAGTACTTC
CSVFGLAGVSETQYF
>TRBJ1-4|once|-|TRBV9
TGTGCCAGCAGCGTAGAGCGGGGGAGTAATGAAAAACTGTTTTTT
CASSVERGSNEKLFF
>TRBJ2-3|-|-|TRBV5-4
TGTGCCAGCACTCGGGCGGGAACCCCCCCAGATACGCAGTATTTT
CASTRAGTPPDTQYF
>TRBJ1-1|few|-|TRBV2
TGTGCCAGCAGTCACACAGGAGATTGGGACACTGAAGCTTTCTTT
CASSHTGDWDTEAFF